One sample yielded the 30 T cell receptor beta chains listed below, sequenced in a study of T-cell memory formation after mild COVID-19. TCRdb re-derived calls from the 5' RACE reads in MiXCR, one entry per CDR3 protein. The sample comprises 89,000 or so distinct CDR3 sequences, roughly 12% of which are singletons, and around two fifths rests with the top ten. Sequences were obtained from PBMCs or a T cell subset sorted from them (not recorded which). Every receptor here comes from a man aged 18-30 years who had mild COVID-19 (a few samples of this study predate the infection). Cell type and time point are not known.

The chain has TRBV2 and TRBJ2-7; D is possibly TRBD2 (5 bases). V dropped 5 bases and J dropped 0 bases, with 11 bases sitting between them. Germline CDR1 reads SNHLY; CDR2 reads FYNNEI. The CDR3 has 14 residues. The CDR3 spells CASSSGESSYEQYF. The CDR3 nucleotides read TGTGCCAGCAGTAGCGGTGAGAGCTCCTACGAGCAGTACTTC.

This chain connects TRBV18 to TRBJ1-1, with unresolved D. CDR1 is KGHSH, CDR2 LQKENI, per germline. V dropped 3 bases and J dropped 6 bases, with 11 bases sitting between them. The CDR3 totals 13 residues. Here the CDR3 DNA reads TGTGCCAGCTCACCGCCCCGAGGCTCTGAAGCTTTCTTT. As protein: CASSPPRGSEAFF.

The chain has TRBV9 and TRBJ2-6; D is unclear. Trimming cost V 2 bases and J 1 base, with 10 bases left between them. CDR3 length: 16 residues. Germline values: CDR1 SGDLS, CDR2 YYNGEE. CDR3 nucleotide sequence: TGTGCCAGCAGCGTCTCCCGAGAATCTGGGGCCAACGTCCTGACTTTC. Its protein is CASSVSRESGANVLTF.

This clonotype was detected a few times. The CDR3 DNA reads as TGTGCCAGCAGCTTGGCGGGACTAGCGGGGGGCTTGAACACCGGGGAGCTGTTTTTT. It is translated as CASSLAGLAGGLNTGELFF. The rearrangement uses TRBV5-4 and TRBJ2-2, with 15 bases lining up with TRBD2. This CDR3 comprises 19 residues. From germline, CDR1 is SGHNT and CDR2 YYREEE (reference sequence). The V and J ends lost 0 bases and 1 base, in that order; junction bases with no gene match: 4.

V usage is TRBV3-1 and J usage is TRBJ2-3; D call uncertain. There are 17 residues in the CDR3. CDR1 is LGHDT and CDR2 is YNNKEL in the germline V gene (reference sequence). The ends were cut back, 1 base at V and 2 bases at J, with 16 bases in the middle. CDR3 in DNA: TGTGCCAGCAGCCAAGGAAAGACGGGTCTAGTCACAGATACGCAGTATTTT. This codes for CASSQGKTGLVTDTQYF.

This clonotype was detected only a few times. The V call is TRBV6-5, the J call TRBJ2-1; D is possibly TRBD1 (6 bases). This CDR3 spans 15 amino acids. Germline V lookup: CDR1 MNHEY, CDR2 SVGAGI. The V and J ends lost 4 bases and 7 bases respectively, with 17 bases between them. The CDR3 nucleotides are TGTGCCAGCAGTTCCGGGACAAGGGGCAGGAATGAGCAGTTCTTC. Amino acid sequence: CASSSGTRGRNEQFF.

This clonotype was detected only a few times. The chain couples TRBV14 to TRBJ1-1, with 9 bases identical to TRBD1. The CDR3 extends over 15 amino acids. Germline trimming cut 2 bases from V and 3 bases from J; bases unmatched to any gene: 4. The germline V gene has CDR1 SGHDN and CDR2 FVKESK. The CDR3 sequence is CASSQLTGGDTEAFF. DNA for the CDR3: TGTGCCAGCAGCCAACTGACAGGGGGGGACACTGAAGCTTTCTTT.

The chain is built from TRBV11-1 and TRBJ1-2, with 10 bases lining up with TRBD1. Germline trimming cut 3 bases from V and 8 bases from J; bases unmatched to any gene: 9. The CDR3 has 15 residues. The germline V gene has CDR1 SGHAT and CDR2 FQDESV (reference sequence). DNA for the CDR3: TGTGCCAGCAGCTTCTCCGGGACAGGGGCTATGGGCTACACCTTC. This translates into CASSFSGTGAMGYTF.

The sample holds a few counts of this clonotype. The V and J genes are TRBV5-1 and TRBJ1-5; D gene uncertain. V was trimmed by 5 bases and J by 1 base, leaving 13 bases between them. This CDR3 has 15 residues. Germline V CDR1 and CDR2: SGHRS, YFSETQ. The CDR3 DNA sequence: TGCGCCAGCAGACCGAACCCCGGGAGCAATCAGCCCCAGCATTTT. Its translation: CASRPNPGSNQPQHF. Combining the CDR3 with reference TRBV5-1 and TRBJ1-5 gives the whole variable domain KAGVTQTPRYLIKTRGQQVTLSCSPISGHRSVSWYQQTPGQGLQFLFEYFSETQRNKGNFPGRFSGRQFSNSRSEMNVSTLELGDSALYLCASRPNPGSNQPQHFGDGTRLSIL.

This clonotype was picked up many times. V is TRBV27 and J is TRBJ2-1, with a weak D call TRBD2 (6 bases). This CDR3 has 14 amino acids. The V end was cut by 1 base, the J end by 10 bases, with 14 bases between. CDR1 and CDR2 (germline): MNHEY, SMNVEV (reference sequence). The CDR3 DNA reads TGTGCCAGCAGTTTATTACTCCCGGGGGTCGAGCAGTTCTTC. Translating it yields CASSLLLPGVEQFF.

This clonotype was seen a few times. This chain uses TRBV4-1 with TRBJ1-5, with 7 bases that match TRBD1. Losses at the gene ends were 4 bases for V and 5 bases for J; bases not matched to a gene: 2. CDR1 and CDR2 (germline): MGHRA, YSYEKL. CDR3 size: 13 residues. In DNA form, the CDR3 reads TGCGCCAGCAGCCGACAGGGATATCAGCCCCAGCATTTT. Translation gives CASSRQGYQPQHF.

This clonotype has just a few counts. The chain uses TRBV6-5 and TRBJ2-1; the D gene is possibly TRBD1 (5 bases). The ends were cut back, 2 bases at V and 4 bases at J, with 6 bases in the middle. The CDR3 has 13 residues. Germline V gives CDR1 MNHEY, CDR2 SVGAGI. Here the CDR3 reads CASSYQGYNEQFF. The CDR3 DNA follows: TGTGCCAGCAGTTACCAGGGTTACAATGAGCAGTTCTTC.

The chain is built from TRBV4-3 and TRBJ1-2, with 9 positions matching TRBD1. CDR3 length equals 14 residues. The germline V gene encodes CDR1 LGHNA and CDR2 YSLEER. With 1 base clipped from V and 5 bases from J, the junction kept 2 bases outside the gene matches. CDR3 DNA: TGCGCCAGCAGCCAAGGACAGGGGGGATATGGCTACACCTTC. It is translated as CASSQGQGGYGYTF.

This clonotype was detected only a few times. V usage is TRBV12-3 or TRBV12-4 and J usage is TRBJ2-5; D tentatively reads TRBD1 or TRBD2 (5 bases each). The CDR3 loop spans 13 amino acids. V was pared by 6 bases and J by 5 bases, with 13 bases between. The CDR3 sequence is CASSGTEGETQYF. DNA for the CDR3: TGTGCCAGCAGCGGTACAGAGGGGGAGACCCAGTACTTC.

V gene TRBV6-5 combines with J gene TRBJ1-6; possible D gene TRBD1, 6 bases. Trimming left V 3 bases short and J 3 bases short, with 12 bases between. The CDR3 is made up of 16 amino acids. Germline assignment: CDR1 MNHEY and CDR2 SVGAGI. The CDR3 DNA follows: TGTGCCAGCAGTTATTCGAGGACAGTCTATAATTCACCCCTCCACTTT. It translates to CASSYSRTVYNSPLHF.

CDR3 sequence reads: CASSGTSGNNEQFF. The CDR3 bases are TGTGCCAGCAGCGGGACTAGCGGTAACAATGAGCAGTTCTTC. V gene TRBV6-2 or TRBV6-3 combines with J gene TRBJ2-1; 11 bases are a match to TRBD2. Looked up from germline, CDR1 is MNHEY and CDR2 is SVGEGT. CDR3 length: 14 residues. V shed 6 bases, J shed 5 bases, and the junction held 3 bases outside the gene matches.

The chain links TRBV12-3 or TRBV12-4 to TRBJ2-1; 9 bases fit TRBD2. There are 14 residues in the CDR3. J gave up 7 bases and V 7 bases, and 8 bases lay outside the gene matches. The CDR3 spells CASTPLAGGNEQFF. Written as DNA, the CDR3 is TGTGCCAGCACCCCACTAGCGGGTGGAAATGAGCAGTTCTTC.

The chain employs TRBV5-1 and TRBJ1-5; weak D call: TRBD1 (6 bases). Germline loops: CDR1 SGHRS, CDR2 YFSETQ. The CDR3 totals 13 residues. V lost 5 bases and J 6 bases, leaving 12 bases between the germline ends. The DNA for the CDR3 is TGCGCCAGCAGAAAGGGGGTGGGTCAGCCCCAGCATTTT. It codes for CASRKGVGQPQHF.

This clonotype was counted between two and nine times. The chain has TRBV7-2 and TRBJ1-2, with D possibly being TRBD1 (5 bases). Germline assignment: CDR1 SGHTA and CDR2 FQGNSA. This CDR3 spans 14 amino acids. V was trimmed by 4 bases and J by 9 bases, leaving 18 bases between them. The CDR3 protein is CASSYGTGVLSYTF. DNA for the CDR3: TGTGCCAGCAGCTACGGGACGGGTGTTCTTAGCTACACCTTC.

This clonotype was recorded only once. An end of the junction differs from the germline gene, which may be a read error. The chain combines TRBV3-1 with TRBJ2-3; 12 bases fit TRBD2. Germline CDR1 is LGHDT and CDR2 is YNNKEL (reference sequence). This CDR3 comprises 18 residues. The CDR3 DNA follows: TGTGCCAGAAGCCAAGATCTAGCGGGGGGGCCAATCACAGATACGCAGTATTTT. Translation: CARSQDLAGGPITDTQYF.

This clonotype was seen a few times. The chain recombines TRBV29-1 with TRBJ1-1; D is unclear. Germline-derived CDR1 and CDR2 are SQVTM and ANQGSEA. The V gene lost 4 bases and the J gene lost 0 bases, with 6 bases spanning the gap. This CDR3 has 12 residues. The CDR3 region has the DNA TGCAGCGTTGTCGATGTGAACACTGAAGCTTTCTTT. Amino acids: CSVVDVNTEAFF. The full variable domain, completed using reference TRBV29-1 and TRBJ1-1, is SAVISQKPSRDICQRGTSLTIQCQVDSQVTMMFWYRQQPGQSLTLIATANQGSEATYESGFVIDKFPISRPNLTFSTLTVSNMSPEDSSIYLCSVVDVNTEAFFGQGTRLTVV.

The rearrangement uses TRBV15 and TRBJ2-7, with a tentative D call TRBD1 (6 bases). The CDR3 has 13 residues. In germline, CDR1 is LNHNV, CDR2 YYDKDF (reference sequence). Deletions cut 5 bases from V and 2 bases from J, with 10 bases between. Written as DNA, the CDR3 is TGTGCCACCAGCGAGGACAGTACCTACGAGCAGTACTTC. This codes for CATSEDSTYEQYF.

The table lists this clonotype with a count of one. The chain combines TRBV12-3 or TRBV12-4 with TRBJ2-7, with TRBD2 identical over 7 bases. This CDR3 has 14 residues. Trimming cost V 1 base and J 9 bases; bases outside gene matches: 9. The CDR3 DNA reads as TGTGCCAGCAGTTTAGAGGATCGGGGGAGGGGGCAGTACTTC. This gives the protein CASSLEDRGRGQYF.

A few counts support this clonotype. A junction end diverges from the germline sequence, so it may reflect a read error. This rearrangement joins TRBV12-3 or TRBV12-4 to TRBJ1-2, with D unclear. CDR3 length equals 13 residues. The CDR3 spells CASAWGLFEGYTF. For the CDR3, the DNA is TGTGCCAGCGCCTGGGGTTTATTTGAGGGCTACACATTC.

J is TRBJ2-5 and V is TRBV7-2, with D possibly being TRBD1 (6 bases). CDR3 length equals 11 residues. Trimming removed 8 bases from V and 5 bases from J, with 9 bases in between. CDR1 is SGHTA, CDR2 FQGNSA, per germline. CDR3 nucleotide sequence: TGTGCCAGCCTGAGGGGGGAGACCCAGTACTTC. Encoded protein: CASLRGETQYF.

The chain recombines TRBV28 with TRBJ1-4, with a possible D match to TRBD1 (5 bases). This CDR3 comprises 13 residues. The germline gives CDR1 MDHEN, CDR2 SYDVKM. V lost 8 bases to trimming and J lost 1 base, with 8 bases between them. CDR3 bases: TGTGCCAGCGGAGGGGAAACTAATGAAAAACTGTTTTTT. Translation gives CASGGETNEKLFF. The complete variable domain, with remaining parts taken from reference TRBV28 and TRBJ1-4, reads DVKVTQSSRYLVKRTGEKVFLECVQDMDHENMFWYRQDPGLGLRLIYFSYDVKMKEKGDIPEGYSVSREKKERFSLILESASTNQTSMYLCASGGETNEKLFFGSGTQLSVL.

In this sample, this clonotype turned up a few times. This chain uses TRBV6-5 with TRBJ1-1; TRBD1 agrees at 8 bases. Looked up from germline, CDR1 is MNHEY and CDR2 is SVGAGI. The V and J ends lost 6 bases and 0 bases, in that order; junction bases with no gene match: 9. The CDR3 covers 16 residues. For the CDR3, the DNA is TGTGCCAGCAGGGTACAGGGGGATGGGATGAACACTGAAGCTTTCTTT. Protein sequence: CASRVQGDGMNTEAFF.

This clonotype was seen a handful of times. This rearrangement joins TRBV20-1 to TRBJ2-1, with 11 positions matching TRBD2. The CDR3 runs 15 residues. After removal of 3 bases from V and 2 bases from J, the junction contained 3 bases not matched to a gene. Germline CDR1 is DFQATT and CDR2 is SNEGSKA (reference sequence). CDR3 DNA: TGCAGTGCTAGTCAGACTAGCGGGGCCTACAATGAGCAGTTCTTC. Translated, it gives CSASQTSGAYNEQFF.

There are a few counts of this clonotype. V and J are TRBV11-2 and TRBJ2-3; the D gene is possibly TRBD1 (7 bases). Trimming stripped 5 bases from V and 6 bases from J, with 21 bases between. CDR1 SGHAT and CDR2 FQNNGV come from the germline V gene. The length of the CDR3 is 16 residues. The CDR3 sequence is CASSLLWGRGQDTQYF. The CDR3 region has the DNA TGTGCCAGCAGCCTCCTGTGGGGGCGGGGACAGGATACGCAGTATTTT.

The chain carries TRBV15 and TRBJ2-5; 7 bases map to TRBD1. Germline V CDR1 and CDR2: LNHNV, YYDKDF (reference sequence). V trimming: 6 bases; J trimming: 5 bases; junction bases outside the gene matches: 9. This CDR3 is built from 14 residues. The CDR3 DNA reads TGTGCCACCAGAGTCCGGGACAGCGCGGAGACCCAGTACTTC. It specifies CATRVRDSAETQYF. The full variable domain, completed using reference TRBV15 and TRBJ2-5, is DAMVIQNPRYQVTQFGKPVTLSCSQTLNHNVMYWYQQKSSQAPKLLFHYYDKDFNNEADTPDNFQSRRPNTSFCFLDIRSPGLGDTAMYLCATRVRDSAETQYFGPGTRLLVL.